This T cell receptor beta chain was recovered during a study of CD8+ T cells in alopecia areata. Points from the study as a whole: Elevated clonality characterized lesional scalp relative to normal scalp, particularly in alopecia totalis/universalis.

With regard to this clone: Its antigen is as yet unknown.

The CDR3 spans 11 residues. Trimming pared 3 bases from V and 7 bases from J, leaving 8 bases between. Germline CDR1 and CDR2: SQVTM and ANQGSEA. RNA extraction and reverse transcription yielded cDNA as sequencing template. TCRdb's copy holds only in-frame clones and misses some; the assay was immunoSEQ multiplex PCR. The sample lists 120,000 or so clones, about 50% occurring once. Alopecia areata patients gave lesional scalp punch biopsies and peripheral blood samples. From PBMCs, CD4+ and CD8+ T cells were sorted. Material for sequencing was NKG2D-low CD8+ T cells sorted from blood. The V call is TRBV29-1, the J call TRBJ2-3; D gene ambiguous. The origin of this receptor is a human donor with alopecia areata. CDR3 in DNA: TGCAGCGTTGAGTCAGATTATACGCAGTATTTT. This translates into CSVESDYTQYF.